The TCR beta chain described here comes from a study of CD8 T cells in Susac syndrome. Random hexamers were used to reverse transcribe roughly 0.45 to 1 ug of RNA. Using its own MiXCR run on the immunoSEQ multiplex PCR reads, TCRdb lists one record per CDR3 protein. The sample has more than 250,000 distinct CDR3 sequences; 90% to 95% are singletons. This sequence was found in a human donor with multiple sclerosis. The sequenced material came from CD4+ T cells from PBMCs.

The CDR3 loop is CASSGRTGSLAFLNNEQFF. The CDR3, as DNA: TGTGCCAGCAGCGGGCGGACAGGGAGCCTAGCCTTCCTAAACAATGAGCAGTTCTTC. The chain uses TRBV11-1 and TRBJ2-1; TRBD1 matches at 8 bases. After removal of 5 bases from V and 5 bases from J, the junction contained 20 bases not matched to a gene. This CDR3 has 19 residues. Germline assignment: CDR1 SGHAT and CDR2 FQDESV (reference sequence). Complete variable domain (other parts from reference TRBV11-1 and TRBJ2-1): EAEVAQSPRYKITEKSQAVAFWCDPISGHATLYWYRQILGQGPELLVQFQDESVVDDSQLPKDRFSAERLKGVDSTLKIQPAELGDSAMYLCASSGRTGSLAFLNNEQFFGPGTRLTVL.